A selection of T cell receptor beta chains follows, all from one sample in a study of regulatory T cells in long-lasting Graves disease. A single record per CDR3 protein comes from TCRdb applying MiXCR to the multiplex PCR reads. The table includes 310,000 or so distinct CDR3 sequences, around 19% detected once. The sequences come from peripheral blood mononuclear cells (PBMCs), collected when the disease was refractory, from a patient treated with antithyroid drugs. The receptor set was obtained from a female donor with Graves disease. CDR3s include the opening cysteine and the closing phenylalanine or tryptophan. A D gene is named only where the DNA matches it firmly. Expanded clones are given a class, and other clones once, few, many or no size at all.

>TRBJ1-1|many|-|TRBV2
TGTGCCAGCATTTTACAGGGGAACACTGAAGCTTTCTTT
CASILQGNTEAFF
>TRBJ1-1|many|-|TRBV7-9
TGTGCCAGCTCAGGGGCCGCCATTACGAACACTGAAGCTTTCTTT
CASSGAAITNTEAFF
>TRBJ1-4|many|-|TRBV3-1
TGTGCCAGCAACGGGGGGGTTGCAACTAATGAAAAACTGTTTTTT
CASNGGVATNEKLFF
>TRBJ2-2|few|-|TRBV25-1
TGTGCCAGCAGTGAGACAGGGAGGAAAACCGGGGAGCTGTTTTTT
CASSETGRKTGELFF
>TRBJ2-2|few|-|TRBV5-6
TGTGCCAGCAGCCTACAGGGCCCGAACACCGGGGAGCTGTTTTTT
CASSLQGPNTGELFF
>TRBJ2-1|-|TRBD2|TRBV28
TGTGCCAGCAGTCCCGGGACTAGCGGGAGCTCCTACAATGAGCAGTTCTTC
CASSPGTSGSSYNEQFF
>TRBJ1-1|-|-|TRBV18
TGTGCCAGCTCATGGACGAACACTGAAGCTTTCTTT
CASSWTNTEAFF
>TRBJ2-7|few|TRBD2|TRBV7-9
TGTGCCAGCAGCCACCCGGGGGGATACGAGCAGTACTTC
CASSHPGGYEQYF
>TRBJ1-4|-|TRBD1|TRBV9
TGTGCCAGCAGCGTCGGACAGGGCGGGGAAAAACTGTTTTTT
CASSVGQGGEKLFF
>TRBJ2-2|-|-|TRBV12-3/TRBV12-4
TGTGCCAGCAGTTTTGTGGGGGGGGGCGGCACCGGGGAGCTGTTTTTT
CASSFVGGGGTGELFF
>TRBJ2-1|-|-|TRBV7-2
TGTGCCAGCAGCGTCAAGTACGGCGTTGAGCAGTTCTTC
CASSVKYGVEQFF
>TRBJ2-7|-|-|TRBV20-1
TGCAGTGTTCAGGAATACTACGAGCAGTACTTC
CSVQEYYEQYF
>TRBJ2-7|-|TRBD2|TRBV11-2
TGTGCCAGCAGCCCCTTAGCGGGAGTGCGAGAGCAGTACTTC
CASSPLAGVREQYF
>TRBJ2-5|many|TRBD2|TRBV28
TGTGCCAGCAGCCAGGGGACTAGCGGGAACCGAGGGACCCAGTACTTC
CASSQGTSGNRGTQYF
>TRBJ1-6|many|-|TRBV7-2
TGTGCCAGCAGCTTAAACCCAGGGATTGGGGATTCACCCCTCCACTTT
CASSLNPGIGDSPLHF
>TRBJ2-1|-|-|TRBV19
TGTGCCAGTAGTATCGCAGGGACAAGACAAGGACAGTTCTTC
CASSIAGTRQGQFF
>TRBJ2-7|many|TRBD1|TRBV28
TGTGCCAGCAGTAGTACGACAGGGGTGGACGAGCAGTACTTC
CASSSTTGVDEQYF
>TRBJ1-2|-|-|TRBV6-1
TGTGCCAGCAGCTCTACCGGGACGGTCTATGGCTACACCTTC
CASSSTGTVYGYTF
>TRBJ2-7|-|-|TRBV2
TGTACCAGCAGTCCGGGGGCGTACGAGCAGTACTTC
CTSSPGAYEQYF
>TRBJ2-2|many|TRBD2|TRBV6-2/TRBV6-3
TGTGCCAGCAGTTATTTCGGGGGGACGAACACCGGGGAGCTGTTTTTT
CASSYFGGTNTGELFF
>TRBJ1-1|many|TRBD1|TRBV28
TGTGCCAGCAGACCTTGGTCAGGGGGTGTGAACACTGAAGCTTTCTTT
CASRPWSGGVNTEAFF
>TRBJ1-5|-|-|TRBV7-2
TGTGCCAGCAGCTTATTGGACAATCAGCCCCAGCATTTT
CASSLLDNQPQHF
>TRBJ1-1|few|TRBD1|TRBV11-2
TGTGCCAGCAGCTTAGGGGCGACCCTGGACAGGGAAGCTTTCTTT
CASSLGATLDREAFF
>TRBJ2-5|many|TRBD1|TRBV11-2
TGTGCCAGCAGCCTACTGCGTCCCGTGAGACAGGGGCCGGGGACCCAGTACTTC
CASSLLRPVRQGPGTQYF
>TRBJ1-6|-|-|TRBV4-1
TGCGCCAGCAGCCAAGGACACCTAAATTCACCCCTCCACTTT
CASSQGHLNSPLHF
>TRBJ2-1|-|TRBD2|TRBV29-1
TGCAGCGTATCGGGGACTAGCGTTAACCCCTACAATGAGCAGTTCTTC
CSVSGTSVNPYNEQFF
>TRBJ2-7|-|-|TRBV7-6
TGTGCCAGCAGCTCAGCGGGGGACAGAACCTACGAGCAGTACTTC
CASSSAGDRTYEQYF
>TRBJ2-7|-|-|TRBV30
TGTGCCTATGACTTGAGCTCCTACGAGCAGTACTTC
CAYDLSSYEQYF
>TRBJ2-7|many|-|TRBV7-3
TGTGCCAGCAGCTCGGGACTTAACTCCTACGAGCAGTACTTC
CASSSGLNSYEQYF
>TRBJ1-1|many|-|TRBV7-2
TGTGCCAGCAGCTTAGGAGGGGCGTACACTGAAGCTTTCTTT
CASSLGGAYTEAFF
>TRBJ1-4|many|-|TRBV11-2
TGTGCCAGCAGCTTATTAAGGCAAGGTGAAAAACTGTTTTTT
CASSLLRQGEKLFF
>TRBJ2-7|few|-|TRBV10-3
TGTGCCACCGCACTCGGACCCGCCTACGAGCAGTACTTC
CATALGPAYEQYF
>TRBJ1-2|-|-|TRBV9
TGTGCCAGCAGCGTAGCTATAGGAGCTAACTATGGCTACACCTTC
CASSVAIGANYGYTF
>TRBJ2-3|-|TRBD2|TRBV4-3
TGCGCCAGCAGCCAAGAACCCAGGGAGGGCCCAGATACGCAGTATTTT
CASSQEPREGPDTQYF
>TRBJ1-3|-|-|TRBV30
TGTGCCTGGAGTGTATCTCTCCTCTCTGGAAACACCATATATTTT
CAWSVSLLSGNTIYF
>TRBJ2-6|once|-|TRBV28
TGTGCCAGCAGCAGCTCCGGGCTCAACTCTGGGGCCAACGTCCTGACTTTC
CASSSSGLNSGANVLTF
>TRBJ1-2|few|-|TRBV20-1
TGCAGTGCCACCAGCACACGGGTCGGTGGCTACACCTTC
CSATSTRVGGYTF
>TRBJ1-2|-|-|TRBV7-9
TGTGCCAGCAGCTTCGATCGCATCCGTTACTATGGCTACACCTTC
CASSFDRIRYYGYTF
>TRBJ1-2|many|TRBD1|TRBV10-3
TGTGCCGCCTGGGTCGGACAGGATGGCTACACCTTC
CAAWVGQDGYTF
>TRBJ1-2|-|TRBD1|TRBV2
TGTGCCAGGGGGGACAGTAACTATGGCTACACCTTC
CARGDSNYGYTF